The T cell receptor (beta chain) under discussion was sequenced for a study of blood T cell repertoires in COVID-19. V trimming: 4 bases; J trimming: 5 bases; junction bases outside the gene matches: 5. Germline loops: CDR1 LNHDA, CDR2 SQIVND (reference sequence). The CDR3 length is 14 residues. Method: immunoSEQ multiplex PCR; TCRdb's copy keeps in-frame clones and lacks some. The sample includes some 260,000 clones, around 90% seen only once; the top ten take around 0.78%. The count of this clone is one. The sequenced sample consisted of peripheral blood. This TCR was recovered from a woman aged 25 to 39 with acute or convalescent COVID-19. This chain uses TRBV19 with TRBJ1-2; TRBD1 aligns across 9 bases. This chain's CDR3 is CASSKQGALYGYTF. The CDR3 coding sequence is TGTGCCAGTAGTAAACAGGGGGCCCTTTATGGCTACACCTTC.